The rows below give T cell receptor beta chains drawn from one sample of a study of blood T cell repertoires in COVID-19. Here immunoSEQ multiplex PCR was the method, and the copy in TCRdb shows in-frame clones only, minus some. In the table there are about 340,000 clones, around 90% of which are singletons. Sequenced: peripheral blood. These receptors all come from a woman aged 18-29 years who had recovered from COVID-19. Each CDR3 is given with its conserved first and last residue. The D gene is left open where the match is weak. The size field is filled for only some rows; it gives once, few, many or a size class.

D: TRBD2; J: TRBJ2-5; V: TRBV6-2/TRBV6-3; size: -; DNA: TGTGCCAGCAGTTACTCCCTAGCGGGCCTCCGAGAGACCCAGTACTTC; CDR3: CASSYSLAGLRETQYF
D: -; J: TRBJ1-3; V: TRBV29-1; size: -; DNA: TGCAGCGTTGGTAGGGGATCTGGAAACACCATATATTTT; CDR3: CSVGRGSGNTIYF
D: TRBD2; J: TRBJ2-2; V: TRBV12-5; size: -; DNA: TGTGCTAGTGGTTTGGTATGGCTAGCGGGAGGAGGGGACGAACTTGGCGGGGAGCTGTTTTTT; CDR3: CASGLVWLAGGGDELGGELFF
D: TRBD1; J: TRBJ1-1; V: TRBV5-6; size: once; DNA: TGTGCCAGCAGCCCGACAGGGGGCGTTTCTGAAGCTTTCTTT; CDR3: CASSPTGGVSEAFF
D: TRBD2; J: TRBJ2-5; V: TRBV9; size: -; DNA: TGTGCCAGCAGCCCAGGGACTAGCGGGAGTCTGCAAGAGACCCAGTACTTC; CDR3: CASSPGTSGSLQETQYF
D: -; J: TRBJ1-1; V: TRBV28; size: -; DNA: TGTGCCAGCAGTTTTCGAGACAGTAGGGTTGAAGCTTTCTTT; CDR3: CASSFRDSRVEAFF
D: -; J: TRBJ1-2; V: TRBV6-4; size: -; DNA: TGTGCCAGCAGTGACTCATGGAGGGTGGCTAACTATGGCTACACCTTC; CDR3: CASSDSWRVANYGYTF
D: -; J: TRBJ1-3; V: TRBV18; size: -; DNA: TGTGCCAGCTCACACCTCGAGGGGGAGAGAAACACCATATATTTT; CDR3: CASSHLEGERNTIYF
D: TRBD1; J: TRBJ2-2; V: TRBV5-1; size: -; DNA: TGCGCCAGCAGTCCTGGACAGGGTTTGGGGGAGCTGTTTTTT; CDR3: CASSPGQGLGELFF
D: -; J: TRBJ2-1; V: TRBV19; size: -; DNA: TGTGCCAGTAGTTCCAGGAACTACAATGAGCAGTTCTTC; CDR3: CASSSRNYNEQFF
D: -; J: TRBJ1-4; V: TRBV30; size: -; DNA: TGTGCCTGGAGTGTACTGGGACATCAAGAAAAACTGTTTTTT; CDR3: CAWSVLGHQEKLFF
D: TRBD1; J: TRBJ1-2; V: TRBV9; size: -; DNA: TGTGCCAGCAGCGTAGGACAGGGGGATCCTAACTATGGCTACACCTTC; CDR3: CASSVGQGDPNYGYTF
D: TRBD1; J: TRBJ1-4; V: TRBV4-3; size: -; DNA: TGCGCCAGCAGCCAAGATGGGACAGGAGGGGTCTTTAATGAAAAACTGTTTTTT; CDR3: CASSQDGTGGVFNEKLFF
D: TRBD2; J: TRBJ2-3; V: TRBV27; size: -; DNA: TGTGCCAGCAGTCGCCAGCGGGGCCCCTTGAATACGCAGTATTTT; CDR3: CASSRQRGPLNTQYF
D: TRBD2; J: TRBJ2-1; V: TRBV6-4; size: -; DNA: TGTGCCAGCAGTGAGCAGGCGGGAGTGGCCTACAATGAGCAGTTCTTC; CDR3: CASSEQAGVAYNEQFF
D: TRBD1; J: TRBJ1-2; V: TRBV6-5; size: -; DNA: TGTGCCAGCAGACCCCCGGGACAGGGAGGCTATGGCTACACCTTC; CDR3: CASRPPGQGGYGYTF
D: -; J: TRBJ2-3; V: TRBV7-9; size: few; DNA: TGTGCCAGCAGCTCCCGACTGTATAGCACAGATACGCAGTATTTT; CDR3: CASSSRLYSTDTQYF
D: TRBD1; J: TRBJ1-2; V: TRBV20-1; size: -; DNA: TGCAGTGCTCTACAGGGGGATGGCTACACCTTC; CDR3: CSALQGDGYTF
D: TRBD1; J: TRBJ1-2; V: TRBV6-5; size: -; DNA: TGTGCCAGCAGTTACTTTTTACAGGGGGCGCGGGGCTACACCTTC; CDR3: CASSYFLQGARGYTF
D: -; J: TRBJ1-4; V: TRBV7-9; size: -; DNA: TGTGCCAGCAGCGCGGCGGCGGATGAAAAACTGTTTTTT; CDR3: CASSAAADEKLFF
D: -; J: TRBJ1-4; V: TRBV5-6; size: -; DNA: TGTGCCAGCAGCTTCGGCAGGGTCTTTGAAAAACTGTTTTTT; CDR3: CASSFGRVFEKLFF
D: -; J: TRBJ1-2; V: TRBV5-1; size: -; DNA: TGCGCCAGCAGCCCCGGGACATCCTATGGCTACACCTTC; CDR3: CASSPGTSYGYTF
D: -; J: TRBJ1-2; V: TRBV27; size: once; DNA: TGTGCCAGCAGTTTAACTTCAGGGCGTGGCTATGGCTACACCTTC; CDR3: CASSLTSGRGYGYTF
D: TRBD1; J: TRBJ1-2; V: TRBV30; size: -; DNA: TGTGCCTGGAGCGATAGACAGGGGGATGGCTACACCTTC; CDR3: CAWSDRQGDGYTF
D: -; J: TRBJ2-6; V: TRBV19; size: -; DNA: TGTGCCAGTAGTGACCCTAGATTCTCTGGGGCCAACGTCCTGACTTTC; CDR3: CASSDPRFSGANVLTF
D: -; J: TRBJ2-1; V: TRBV4-1; size: once; DNA: TGCGCCAGCAGCCAATGGGCAGGGAACAATGAGCAGTTCTTC; CDR3: CASSQWAGNNEQFF
D: -; J: TRBJ1-3; V: TRBV30; size: -; DNA: TGTGCCTGGAGCGTCAGGGTTGGCTCTGGAAACACCATATATTTT; CDR3: CAWSVRVGSGNTIYF
D: -; J: TRBJ1-2; V: TRBV5-6; size: -; DNA: TGTGCCAGCAGCCTCGGTAACTATGGCTACACCTTC; CDR3: CASSLGNYGYTF
D: TRBD1; J: TRBJ1-6; V: TRBV29-1; size: -; DNA: TGCAGCGTTGACACTGGGACAGGGTCCTCGGGGCTCCACTTT; CDR3: CSVDTGTGSSGLHF